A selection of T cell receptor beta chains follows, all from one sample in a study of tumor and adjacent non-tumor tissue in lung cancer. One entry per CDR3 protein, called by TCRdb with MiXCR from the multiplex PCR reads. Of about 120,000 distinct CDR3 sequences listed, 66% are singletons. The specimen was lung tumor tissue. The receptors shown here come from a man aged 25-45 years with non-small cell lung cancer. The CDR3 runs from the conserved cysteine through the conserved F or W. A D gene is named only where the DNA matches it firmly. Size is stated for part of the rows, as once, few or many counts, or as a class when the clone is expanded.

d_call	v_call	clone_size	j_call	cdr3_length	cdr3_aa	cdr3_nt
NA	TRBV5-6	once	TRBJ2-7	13	CASSSINTYEQYF	TGTGCCAGCAGTTCGATCAACACCTACGAGCAGTACTTC
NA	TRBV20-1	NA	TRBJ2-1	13	CSARDWQAIEQFF	TGCAGTGCTAGAGATTGGCAGGCCATTGAGCAGTTCTTC
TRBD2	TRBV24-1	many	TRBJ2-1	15	CATSDSSQRGGEQFF	TGTGCCACCAGTGATTCATCCCAACGGGGGGGTGAGCAGTTCTTC
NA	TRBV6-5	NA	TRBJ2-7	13	CTSSTLGLPEQYF	TGTACCAGCAGCACTCTGGGACTCCCCGAGCAGTACTTC
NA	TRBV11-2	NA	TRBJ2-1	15	CASSSAGDTDNEQSF	TGTGCCAGCAGCTCCGCCGGGGACACGGACAATGAGCAGTCCTTC
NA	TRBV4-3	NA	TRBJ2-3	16	CVSSQVKDLGTGTQYF	TGCGTCAGCAGCCAAGTAAAGGATCTGGGCACAGGTACGCAGTATTTT
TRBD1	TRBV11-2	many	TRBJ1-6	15	CASSLVTGGNSPLHF	TGTGCCAGCAGCTTAGTGACAGGGGGGAATTCACCCCTCCACTTT
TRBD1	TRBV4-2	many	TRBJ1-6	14	CASSPRTGWSPLHF	TGTGCCAGCAGCCCCCGGACAGGGTGGTCACCCCTCCACTTT
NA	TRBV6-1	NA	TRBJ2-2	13	CASQVTDTGDLIF	TGTGCCAGCCAAGTAACAGACACCGGGGATCTGATTTTT
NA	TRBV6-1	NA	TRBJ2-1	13	CASSEILSDEQLF	TGTGCCAGCAGTGAAATCCTTTCGGATGAGCAGCTCTTC
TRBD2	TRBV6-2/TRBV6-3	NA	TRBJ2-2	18	CASSYSTRGVVNTGELLF	TGTGCCAGCAGTTACTCCACCCGGGGGGTGGTTAACACCGGGGAGCTGCTTTTT
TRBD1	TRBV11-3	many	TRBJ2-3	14	CASSQGQGAIGQYF	TGTGCCAGCAGCCAGGGACAGGGGGCGATCGGGCAGTATTTT
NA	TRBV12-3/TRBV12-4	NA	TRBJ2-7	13	CASSPLEIYKQYF	TGTGCCAGCAGTCCATTGGAGATCTACAAGCAGTACTTC
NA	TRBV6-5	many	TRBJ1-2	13	CASSYSMTDGYTF	TGTGCCAGCAGTTACTCGATGACAGATGGCTACACCTTC
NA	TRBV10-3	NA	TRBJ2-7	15	CAISEVNGGLYERYF	TGCGCCATCAGTGAGGTTAACGGGGGCCTTTACGAGCGGTACTTC
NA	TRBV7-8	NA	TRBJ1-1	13	CTSSPQGVSEAFF	TGTACCAGCAGCCCGCAGGGTGTTTCTGAAGCTTTCTTT
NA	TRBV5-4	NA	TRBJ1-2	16	CASSESGNHANYVYTF	TGTGCCAGCAGCGAGTCAGGGAACCACGCTAACTATGTCTACACCTTC
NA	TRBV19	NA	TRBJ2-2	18	CASSIHPLRANRGGELFF	TGTGCCAGTAGTATTCATCCCCTTAGGGCCAATAGGGGCGGGGAGCTGTTTTTT
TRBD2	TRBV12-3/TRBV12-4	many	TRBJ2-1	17	CASSPRAAGDSYNEQFF	TGTGCCAGCAGTCCCCGCGCAGCGGGGGACTCCTACAATGAGCAGTTCTTC
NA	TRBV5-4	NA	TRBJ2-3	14	CASSSGSLTDTQYF	TGTGCCAGCAGCTCGGGGTCCCTCACAGATACGCAGTATTTT
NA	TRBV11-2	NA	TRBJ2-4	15	CASSLSRQLENIQYF	TGTGCCAGCAGCTTATCGCGTCAGCTGGAGAACATTCAGTACTTC
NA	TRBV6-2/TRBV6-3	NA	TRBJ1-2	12	CASCSRNYGYTF	TGTGCCAGCTGTTCGCGGAACTATGGCTACACCTTC
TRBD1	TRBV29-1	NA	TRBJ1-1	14	CSVWGQGRTAKAVF	TGCAGCGTCTGGGGACAGGGGAGAACGGCTAAAGCTGTCTTT
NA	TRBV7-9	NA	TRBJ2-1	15	CASSLRGQSYNEQFF	TGTGCCAGCAGTCTTAGAGGACAGTCATACAATGAGCAGTTCTTC
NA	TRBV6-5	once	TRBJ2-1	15	CASSFSGPYTDEQFF	TGTGCCAGCAGTTTCTCGGGACCTTATACCGACGAGCAGTTCTTC
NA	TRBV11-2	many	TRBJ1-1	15	CASSPRSTMNTEAFF	TGTGCCAGCAGCCCGCGGAGCACGATGAACACTGAAGCTTTCTTT
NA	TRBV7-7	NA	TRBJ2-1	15	CASSLGATPYNEQFF	TGTGCTAGCAGCTTAGGAGCGACCCCCTACAATGAGCAGTTCTTC
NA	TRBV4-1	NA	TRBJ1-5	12	CASSRDSRTLSF	TGTGCCAGCAGCCGAGATTCCCGAACACTCTCTTTT
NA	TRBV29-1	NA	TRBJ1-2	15	CSVDMAGAILGSFTF	TGCAGCGTTGATATGGCAGGGGCGATCCTGGGAAGCTTCACCTTC
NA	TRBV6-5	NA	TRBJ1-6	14	CATSERGLWSPLHF	TGTGCCACTTCCGAGCGGGGATTATGGTCACCCCTCCACTTT
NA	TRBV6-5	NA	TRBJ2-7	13	CASSYNREYDQYF	TGCGCCAGCAGTTATAACAGGGAGTACGACCAGTACTTC
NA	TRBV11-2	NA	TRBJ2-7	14	CTSNLGRGGWEQYF	TGTACCAGCAACTTGGGTAGGGGCGGCTGGGAGCAGTACTTC
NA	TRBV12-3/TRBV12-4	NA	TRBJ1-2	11	CASCIGSGYTF	TGTGCCAGCTGTATAGGGTCTGGCTACACCTTC
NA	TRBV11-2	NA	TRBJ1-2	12	CASSRGGKGYTF	TGTGCCAGCAGTCGGGGGGGAAAAGGCTACACCTTC
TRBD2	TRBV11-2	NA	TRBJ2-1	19	CASSRSKTSGGNSYNEQFF	TGTGCCAGCAGCCGTTCAAAGACTAGCGGGGGAAACTCCTACAATGAGCAGTTCTTC
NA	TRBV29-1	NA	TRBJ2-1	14	CSVRTDISSGEQFF	TGCAGCGTTAGGACCGACATTTCTTCGGGTGAACAGTTCTTC
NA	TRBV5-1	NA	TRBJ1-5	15	CASSLGGNSNQPQHF	TGCGCCAGCAGCTTGGGAGGGAATAGCAATCAGCCCCAGCATTTT
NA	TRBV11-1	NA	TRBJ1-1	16	CASRFSRQPMNTEVFF	TGTGCCAGCAGATTCTCGAGACAGCCGATGAACACTGAAGTTTTCTTT
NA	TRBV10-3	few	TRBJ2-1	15	CVISESETGGNEQFF	TGTGTCATCAGTGAGTCGGAGACAGGAGGTAATGAGCAGTTCTTC
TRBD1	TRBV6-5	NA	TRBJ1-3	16	CASSYGQGASGNTLYF	TGTGCCAGCAGCTACGGACAGGGGGCCTCCGGAAACACCTTATATTTT
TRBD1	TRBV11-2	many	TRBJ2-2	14	CASSLRTGTGELFF	TGTGCCAGCAGCTTACGGACAGGGACCGGGGAGCTGTTTTTT
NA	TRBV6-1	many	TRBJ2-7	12	CASKTANYEQYF	TGTGCCTCCAAAACCGCGAACTACGAGCAGTACTTC
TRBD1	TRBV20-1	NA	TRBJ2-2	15	CSGSMQGANTRELLF	TGCAGTGGTAGTATGCAGGGGGCGAACACCAGGGAGCTGCTTTTT
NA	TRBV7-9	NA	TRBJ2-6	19	CASSSLVVRLGSGVNVMTF	TGTGCCAGCAGCTCCCTAGTTGTCCGACTCGGATCTGGGGTCAACGTCATGACCTTC
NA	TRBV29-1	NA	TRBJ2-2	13	CSGRLVITGELLF	TGCAGCGGAAGACTAGTAATCACCGGGGAGCTGTTATTT
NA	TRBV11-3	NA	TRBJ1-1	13	CASNSGTGPGAFF	TGTGCCAGCAACTCGGGGACGGGGCCGGGAGCTTTCTTT
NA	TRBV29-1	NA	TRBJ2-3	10	CRVGTDMQYF	TGCAGGGTCGGAACAGATATGCAGTATTTT
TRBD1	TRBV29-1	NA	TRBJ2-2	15	CSIAPGQGHTGELFF	TGCAGCATTGCCCCGGGACAGGGTCACACCGGGGAGCTGTTTTTT
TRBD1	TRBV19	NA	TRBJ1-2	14	CASSPSGTDYGYTF	TGTGCCAGTAGTCCTTCCGGGACAGACTATGGCTACACCTTC
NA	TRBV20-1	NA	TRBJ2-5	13	CSVIWRGRETQYF	TGCAGTGTTATATGGAGGGGCCGGGAGACCCAGTACTTC
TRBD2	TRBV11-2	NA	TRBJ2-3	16	CACSLGSAGSTDTQYF	TGCGCCTGCAGCTTAGGGTCAGCGGGGAGCACAGATACGCAGTATTTT
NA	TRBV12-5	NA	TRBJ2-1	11	CASGSRFEQFF	TGTGCTAGTGGCTCAAGGTTCGAGCAGTTCTTC
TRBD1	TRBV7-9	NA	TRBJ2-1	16	CASSLQGVEKLDEQFF	TGTGCCAGCAGCCTACAGGGGGTGGAAAAATTGGATGAGCAGTTCTTC
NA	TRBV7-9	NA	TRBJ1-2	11	CASSPDLGYTF	TGTGCCAGCAGCCCGGACCTCGGGTACACCTTC
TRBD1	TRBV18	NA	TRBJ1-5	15	CAGSLGQTDDQPQHF	TGTGCCGGCTCCCTGGGACAGACGGACGATCAGCCCCAGCATTTT